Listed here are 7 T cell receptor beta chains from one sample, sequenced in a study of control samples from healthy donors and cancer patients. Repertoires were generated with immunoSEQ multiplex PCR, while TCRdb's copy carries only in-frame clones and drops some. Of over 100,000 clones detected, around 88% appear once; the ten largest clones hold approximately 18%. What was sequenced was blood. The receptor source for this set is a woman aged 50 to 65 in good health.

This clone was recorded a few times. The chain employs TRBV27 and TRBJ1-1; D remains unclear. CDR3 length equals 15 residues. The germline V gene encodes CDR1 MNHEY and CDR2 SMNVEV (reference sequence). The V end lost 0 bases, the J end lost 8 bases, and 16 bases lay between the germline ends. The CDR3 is CASSLSRGPPNEAFF. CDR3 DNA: TGTGCCAGCAGTTTATCCCGGGGTCCACCCAACGAAGCTTTCTTT.

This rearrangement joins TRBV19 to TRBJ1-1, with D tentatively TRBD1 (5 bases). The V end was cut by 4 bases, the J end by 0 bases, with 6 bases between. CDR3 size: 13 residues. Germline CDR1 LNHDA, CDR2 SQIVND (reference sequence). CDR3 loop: CASSTGVNTEAFF. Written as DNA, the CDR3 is TGTGCCAGTAGTACGGGGGTGAACACTGAAGCTTTCTTT.

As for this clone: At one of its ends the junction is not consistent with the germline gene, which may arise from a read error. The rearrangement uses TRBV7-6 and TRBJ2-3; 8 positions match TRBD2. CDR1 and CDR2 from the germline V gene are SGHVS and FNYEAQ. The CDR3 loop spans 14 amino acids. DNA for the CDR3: TGTGCCAGCAGCCCCCGGACTAGCAAAGATACGCAGTATTTT. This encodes CASSPRTSKDTQYF.

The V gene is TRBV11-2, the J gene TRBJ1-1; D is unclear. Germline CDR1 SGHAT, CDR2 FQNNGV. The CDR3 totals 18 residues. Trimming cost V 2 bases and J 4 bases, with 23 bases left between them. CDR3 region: CASSLFLLAVVGGTEAFF. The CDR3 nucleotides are TGTGCCAGCAGCTTATTCCTCTTGGCTGTCGTAGGAGGCACTGAAGCTTTCTTT.

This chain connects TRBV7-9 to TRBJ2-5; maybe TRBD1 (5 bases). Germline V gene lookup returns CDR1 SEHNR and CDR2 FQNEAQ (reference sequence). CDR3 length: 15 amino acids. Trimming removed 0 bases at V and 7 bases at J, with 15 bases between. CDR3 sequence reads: CASSLATVATGTQYF. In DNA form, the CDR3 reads TGTGCCAGCAGCTTAGCCACAGTGGCAACAGGGACCCAGTACTTC.

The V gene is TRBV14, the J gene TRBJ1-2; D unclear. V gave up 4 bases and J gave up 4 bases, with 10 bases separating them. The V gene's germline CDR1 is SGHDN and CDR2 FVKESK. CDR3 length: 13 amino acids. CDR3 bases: TGTGCCAGCAGCCCAAGCACGTTCTATGGCTACACCTTC. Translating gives CASSPSTFYGYTF.

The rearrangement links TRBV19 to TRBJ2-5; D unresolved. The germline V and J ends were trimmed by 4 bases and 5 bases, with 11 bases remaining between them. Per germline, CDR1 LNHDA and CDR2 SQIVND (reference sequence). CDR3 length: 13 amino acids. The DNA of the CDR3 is TGTGCCAGTAGTAAGGGCAGCACGGAGACCCAGTACTTC. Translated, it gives CASSKGSTETQYF.